The present entry profiles one T cell receptor (beta chain) with its context. The source of the sample is a study of blood T cell repertoires in COVID-19. Original analysis: The assay estimated nucleated cells by amplifying reference gene primers. Profiled with immunoSEQ multiplex PCR; TCRdb holds only in-frame clones, not every one. Clone size and V and J calls were adopted from that table, with D and trimming inferred from the DNA. The sample consists of about 130,000 clones, about 80% of them appearing once. This CDR3 is 15 amino acids long. Trimming took 5 bases from V and 0 from J, leaving 13 bases between them. Germline V gene lookup returns CDR1 LNHDA and CDR2 SQIVND (reference sequence).

The source is a woman in her fifties or sixties who had recovered from COVID-19. The V and J genes are TRBV19 and TRBJ1-1, with D tentatively TRBD1 (6 bases). The specimen sequenced was PBMCs or T cells enriched from blood (not recorded which). The CDR3 nucleotides are TGTGCCAGTAGTTACCAGGGGCTTCTGAACACTGAAGCTTTCTTT. It yields the protein CASSYQGLLNTEAFF.